Listed here is a single TCR beta chain. Its cognate antigen is unknown. This sample is part of a study of cytomegalovirus exposure and HLA in healthy donors. Study observations and caveats: It was taken for granted in presence/absence analyses that sequencing depth across donors was roughly uniform.

This PCR relied on a set of 60 Vbeta primers and 13 Jbeta primers. Clones were sequenced by immunoSEQ multiplex PCR, and TCRdb holds only the in-frame ones, with some missing. The repertoire has under 150,000 clones, 65% to 90% of them found once; the top ten carry 0.7%. This CDR3 has 14 residues. The V gene's germline CDR1 is SGDLS and CDR2 YYNGEE. V dropped 0 bases and J dropped 4 bases, with 8 bases sitting between them. The sequence was obtained from a young man in good health and CMV-seronegative. The chain links TRBV9 to TRBJ1-3, with D unresolved. The sequenced sample consisted of PBMCs. The CDR3 region has the DNA TGTGCCAGCAGCGTAGTCGACGGGGGAAACACCATATATTTT. It translates to CASSVVDGGNTIYF. Using reference TRBV9 and TRBJ1-3 for the parts outside the CDR3, the full variable domain is DSGVTQTPKHLITATGQRVTLRCSPRSGDLSVYWYQQSLDQGLQFLIQYYNGEERAKGNILERFSAQQFPDLHSELNLSSLELGDSALYFCASSVVDGGNTIYFGEGSWLTVV.